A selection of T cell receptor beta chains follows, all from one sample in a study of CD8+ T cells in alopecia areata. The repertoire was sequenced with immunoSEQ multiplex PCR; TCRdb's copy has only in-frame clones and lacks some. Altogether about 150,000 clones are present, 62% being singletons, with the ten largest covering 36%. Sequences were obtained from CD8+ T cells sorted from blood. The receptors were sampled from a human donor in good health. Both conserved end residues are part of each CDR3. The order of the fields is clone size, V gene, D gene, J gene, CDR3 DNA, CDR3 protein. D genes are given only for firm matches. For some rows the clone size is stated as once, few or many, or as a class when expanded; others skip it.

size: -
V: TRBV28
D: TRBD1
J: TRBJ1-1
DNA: TGTGCCAGTGGTTTCGGGACAGCGAACACTGAAGCTTTCTTT
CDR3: CASGFGTANTEAFF

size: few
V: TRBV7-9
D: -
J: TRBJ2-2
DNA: TGTGCCAGCAGCTTAGGGTCTTCCGGGGAGCTGTTTTTT
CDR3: CASSLGSSGELFF

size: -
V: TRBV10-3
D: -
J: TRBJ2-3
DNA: TGTGCCATCAGTGAGTGGGAGACTCTCACAGATACGCAGTATTTT
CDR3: CAISEWETLTDTQYF

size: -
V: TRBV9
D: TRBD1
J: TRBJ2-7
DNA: TGTGCCAGCAGCGTAGGACAGGGGAAGTCCTACGAGCAGTACTTC
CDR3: CASSVGQGKSYEQYF

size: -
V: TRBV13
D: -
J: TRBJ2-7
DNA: TGTGCCAGCAGCTCACGAGAGTATATCGAGCAGTACTTC
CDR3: CASSSREYIEQYF

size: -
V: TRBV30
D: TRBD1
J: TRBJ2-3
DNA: TGTGCCTCAGGACAGGATACTGATACGCAGTATTTT
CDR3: CASGQDTDTQYF

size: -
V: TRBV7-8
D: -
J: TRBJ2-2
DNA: TGTGCCAGCAGCTCCATTGACACCGGGGAGCTGTTTTTT
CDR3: CASSSIDTGELFF

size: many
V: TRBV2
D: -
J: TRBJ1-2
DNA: TGTGCCAGCAGTGATGGCTTGCCGGATGGCTACACCTTC
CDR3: CASSDGLPDGYTF

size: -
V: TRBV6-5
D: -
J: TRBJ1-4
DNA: TGTGCCAGCAGAGCCAGAGTAATACTGTTTTTT
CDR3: CASRARVILFF

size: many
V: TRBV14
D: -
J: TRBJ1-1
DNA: TGTGCCAGCAGCTCTGGGTCGGCGACTGAAGCTTTCTTT
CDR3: CASSSGSATEAFF

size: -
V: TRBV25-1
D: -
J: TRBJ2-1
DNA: TGTGCCAGCAGTGAAGGGCTAGCAAATGAGCAGTTCTTC
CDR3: CASSEGLANEQFF

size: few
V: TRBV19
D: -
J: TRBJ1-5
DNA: TGTGCCAGTCAGGCTCTATATAGCAATCAGCCCCAGCATTTT
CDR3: CASQALYSNQPQHF

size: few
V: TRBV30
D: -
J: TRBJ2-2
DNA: TGTGCCTGGCCCTCGGCCGGGGAGCTGTTTTTT
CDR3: CAWPSAGELFF

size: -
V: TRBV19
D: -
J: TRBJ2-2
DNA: TGTGCCAGTACTCCTGGGGCCGGCACCGGGGAGCTGTTTTTT
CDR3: CASTPGAGTGELFF

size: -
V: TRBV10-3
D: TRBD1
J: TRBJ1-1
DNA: TGTGCCATCAGTGAGTTTCTGGACAGGGGTTGGTGGACTGAAGCTTTCTTT
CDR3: CAISEFLDRGWWTEAFF

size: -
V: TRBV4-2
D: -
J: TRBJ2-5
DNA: TGTGCCAGCAGCCAGGGAAGGGGAGAGACCCAGTACTTC
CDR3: CASSQGRGETQYF

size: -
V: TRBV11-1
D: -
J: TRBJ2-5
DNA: TGTGCCAGCAGCTTTAGTTCCAACCAGTACCAAGAGACCCAGTACTTC
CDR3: CASSFSSNQYQETQYF

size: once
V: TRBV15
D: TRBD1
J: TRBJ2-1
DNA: TGTGCCACCAGCAGAGGGGACAGAAGCTCCTACAATGAGCAGTTCTTC
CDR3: CATSRGDRSSYNEQFF

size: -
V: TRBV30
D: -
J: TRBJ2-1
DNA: TGTGCCTGGACCCAGAGCTCCTACAATGAGCAGTTCTTC
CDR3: CAWTQSSYNEQFF

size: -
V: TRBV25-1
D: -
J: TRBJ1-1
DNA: TGTGCCAGCAGTGAACGGATTAACACTGAAGCTTTCTTT
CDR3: CASSERINTEAFF

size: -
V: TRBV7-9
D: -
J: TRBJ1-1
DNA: TGTGCCAGCACCCCGCTCGCGGGTGAAGCTTTCTTT
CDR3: CASTPLAGEAFF

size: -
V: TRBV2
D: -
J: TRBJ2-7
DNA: TGTGCCAGCTTCGGACCGACAGGAAGCTCCTACGAGCAGTACTTC
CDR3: CASFGPTGSSYEQYF

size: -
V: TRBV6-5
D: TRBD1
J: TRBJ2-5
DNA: TGTGCCAGCAGTCCGGACAGGGCGGAGACCCAGTACTTC
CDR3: CASSPDRAETQYF

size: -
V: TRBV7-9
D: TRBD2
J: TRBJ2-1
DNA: TGTGCCAGCAGCCGACTAGCGGCGTTCAACAATGAGCAGTTCTTC
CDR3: CASSRLAAFNNEQFF

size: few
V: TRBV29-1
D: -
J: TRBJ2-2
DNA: TGCAGCGTTGATGACACCGGGGAGCTGTTTTTT
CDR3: CSVDDTGELFF